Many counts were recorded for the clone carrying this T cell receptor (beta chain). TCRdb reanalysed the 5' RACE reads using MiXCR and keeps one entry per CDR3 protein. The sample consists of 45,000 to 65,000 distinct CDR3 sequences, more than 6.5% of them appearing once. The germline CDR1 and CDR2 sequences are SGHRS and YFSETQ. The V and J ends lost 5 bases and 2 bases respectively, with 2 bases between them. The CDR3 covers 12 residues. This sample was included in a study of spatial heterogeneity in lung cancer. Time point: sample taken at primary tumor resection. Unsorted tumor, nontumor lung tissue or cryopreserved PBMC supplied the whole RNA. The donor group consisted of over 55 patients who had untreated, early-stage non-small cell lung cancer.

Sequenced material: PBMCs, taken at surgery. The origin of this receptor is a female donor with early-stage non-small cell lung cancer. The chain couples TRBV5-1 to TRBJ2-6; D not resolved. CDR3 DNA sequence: TGCGCCAGCAGTACTGGGGCCAACGTCCTGACTTTC. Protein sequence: CASSTGANVLTF. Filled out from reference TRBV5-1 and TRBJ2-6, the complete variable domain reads KAGVTQTPRYLIKTRGQQVTLSCSPISGHRSVSWYQQTPGQGLQFLFEYFSETQRNKGNFPGRFSGRQFSNSRSEMNVSTLELGDSALYLCASSTGANVLTFGAGSRLTVL.